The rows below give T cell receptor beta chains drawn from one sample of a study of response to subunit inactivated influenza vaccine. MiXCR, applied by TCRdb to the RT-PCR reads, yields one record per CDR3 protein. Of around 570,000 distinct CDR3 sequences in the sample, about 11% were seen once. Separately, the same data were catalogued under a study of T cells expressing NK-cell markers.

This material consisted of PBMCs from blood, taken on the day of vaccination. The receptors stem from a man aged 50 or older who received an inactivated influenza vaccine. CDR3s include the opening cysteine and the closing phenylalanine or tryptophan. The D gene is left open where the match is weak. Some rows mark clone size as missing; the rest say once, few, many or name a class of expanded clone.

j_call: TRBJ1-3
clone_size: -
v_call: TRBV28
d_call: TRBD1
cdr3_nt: TGTGCCAGCAGTCCAGGACAGGTTCGCTCTGGAAACACCATATATTTT
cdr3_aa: CASSPGQVRSGNTIYF

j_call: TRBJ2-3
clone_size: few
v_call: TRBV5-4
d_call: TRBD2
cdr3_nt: TGTGCCAGCAGCTTGGGTTTTGGAGCGGGGTCTGGCACAGATACGCAGTATTTT
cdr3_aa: CASSLGFGAGSGTDTQYF

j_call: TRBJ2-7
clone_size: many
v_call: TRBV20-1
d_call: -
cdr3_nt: TGCAGTGCTAGAGGTCAGGGGGGCTACGAGCAGTACTTC
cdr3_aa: CSARGQGGYEQYF

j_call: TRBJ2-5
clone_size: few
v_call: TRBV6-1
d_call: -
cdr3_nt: TGTGCCAGCAGTGAATTTCGTCCAGAGGAGACCCAGTACTTC
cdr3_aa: CASSEFRPEETQYF

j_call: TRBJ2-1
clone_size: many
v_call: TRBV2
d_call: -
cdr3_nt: TGTGCCAGCCGGGACTTCGACTACAATGAGCAGTTCTTC
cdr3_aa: CASRDFDYNEQFF

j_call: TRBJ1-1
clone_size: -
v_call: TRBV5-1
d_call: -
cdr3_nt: TGCGCCAGCAGCTTGACGGGACCCACTGAAGCTTTCTTT
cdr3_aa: CASSLTGPTEAFF

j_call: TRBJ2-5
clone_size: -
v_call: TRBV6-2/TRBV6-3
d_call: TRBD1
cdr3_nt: TGTGCCAGCAGCCCAAGACAGGGGCGCCCACAAGAGACCCAGTACTTC
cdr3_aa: CASSPRQGRPQETQYF

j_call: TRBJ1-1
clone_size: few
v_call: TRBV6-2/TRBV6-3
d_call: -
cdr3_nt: TGTGCCAGCAGTTATACGGCAGACTTGAACACTGAAGCTTTCTTT
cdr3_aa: CASSYTADLNTEAFF

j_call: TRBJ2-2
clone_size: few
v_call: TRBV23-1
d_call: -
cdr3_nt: TGCGCCAGCAAAAGACGGAGGGAGTTTCCCGGGGAGCTGTTTTTT
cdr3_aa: CASKRRREFPGELFF

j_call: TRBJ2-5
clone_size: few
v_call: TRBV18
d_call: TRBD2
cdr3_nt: TGTGCCAGCTCACCTAAGATGATAGCGGGAGGCCAAGAGACCCAGTACTTC
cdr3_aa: CASSPKMIAGGQETQYF

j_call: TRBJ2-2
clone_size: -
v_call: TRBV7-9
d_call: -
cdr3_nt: TGTGCCAGCAGCCCTGGGGGGATAGGCACCGGGGAGCTGTTTTTT
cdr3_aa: CASSPGGIGTGELFF

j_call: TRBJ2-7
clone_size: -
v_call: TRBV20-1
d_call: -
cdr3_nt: TGCAGTGCTAGAAGAAAGTTCGAGCAGTACTTC
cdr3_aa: CSARRKFEQYF

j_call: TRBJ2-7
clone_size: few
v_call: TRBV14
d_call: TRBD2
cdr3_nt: TGTGCCAGCAGCCCCCTAGGCAGCGGGAGTAGGTACGAGCAGTACTTC
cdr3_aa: CASSPLGSGSRYEQYF

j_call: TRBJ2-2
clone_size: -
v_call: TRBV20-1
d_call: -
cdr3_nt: TGCAGCATACAGACAAACACCGGGGAGCTGTTTTTT
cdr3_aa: CSIQTNTGELFF

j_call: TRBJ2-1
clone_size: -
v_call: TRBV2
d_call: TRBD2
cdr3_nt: TGTGCCAGCAGTGAGTTAGCGGGGTACACTGAGCAGTTCTTC
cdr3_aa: CASSELAGYTEQFF

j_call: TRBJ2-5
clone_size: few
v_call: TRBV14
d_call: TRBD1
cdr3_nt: TGTGCCAGCAGCCAGCGCCGGGACAGGGGAGGTGAGACCCAGTACTTC
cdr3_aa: CASSQRRDRGGETQYF

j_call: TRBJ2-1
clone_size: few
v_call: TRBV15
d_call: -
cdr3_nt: TGTGCCACCAGCAGCGCGAGCGGTGAGAGCTCCTACAATGAGCAGTTCTTC
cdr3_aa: CATSSASGESSYNEQFF

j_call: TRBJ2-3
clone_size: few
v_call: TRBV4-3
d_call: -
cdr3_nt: TGCGCCAGCAGCCAAGATGTGGGCACAGATACGCAGTATTTT
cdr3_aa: CASSQDVGTDTQYF

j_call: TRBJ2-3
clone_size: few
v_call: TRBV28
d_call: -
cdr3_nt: TGTGCCAGCAGTTTAATGGCCCGCCCTACGCAGTATTTT
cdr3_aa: CASSLMARPTQYF

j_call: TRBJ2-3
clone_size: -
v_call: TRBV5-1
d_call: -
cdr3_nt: TGCGCCAGCAGCTTGGTCAGATTCACAGATACGCAGTATTTT
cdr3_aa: CASSLVRFTDTQYF

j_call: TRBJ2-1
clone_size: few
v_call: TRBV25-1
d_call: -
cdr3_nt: TGTGCCAGCTCTCTCAGTAGGGCTTCGGATGAGCAGTTCTTC
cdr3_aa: CASSLSRASDEQFF

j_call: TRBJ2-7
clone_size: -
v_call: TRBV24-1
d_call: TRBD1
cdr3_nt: TGTGCCACCAGTGATGGCGGGACAGGGTCCTACGAGCAGTACTTC
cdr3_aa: CATSDGGTGSYEQYF

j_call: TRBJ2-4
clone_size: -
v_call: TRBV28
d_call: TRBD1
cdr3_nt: TGTGCCAGCAGTCGACAGGGGGGAAACATTCAGTACTTC
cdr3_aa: CASSRQGGNIQYF

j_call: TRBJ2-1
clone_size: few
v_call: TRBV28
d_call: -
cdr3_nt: TGTGCCAGCGGAAAGAGCGGCGGCGGGTACAATGAGCAGTTCTTC
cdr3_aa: CASGKSGGGYNEQFF

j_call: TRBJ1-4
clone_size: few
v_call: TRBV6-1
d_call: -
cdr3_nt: TGTGCCAGCAGCCGGGGGAGAGCTAATGAAAAACTGTTTTTT
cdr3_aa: CASSRGRANEKLFF

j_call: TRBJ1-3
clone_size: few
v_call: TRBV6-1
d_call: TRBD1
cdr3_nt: TGTGCCAGCAGTGGCCGGGACAGCAAACCGTGGGGAAACACCATATATTTT
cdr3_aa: CASSGRDSKPWGNTIYF

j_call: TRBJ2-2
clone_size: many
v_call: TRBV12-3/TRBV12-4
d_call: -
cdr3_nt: TGTGCCAGCCTCCTCAGGATAGAAAACACCGGGGAGCTGTTTTTT
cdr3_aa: CASLLRIENTGELFF

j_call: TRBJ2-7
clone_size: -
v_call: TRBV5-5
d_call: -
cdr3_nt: TGTGCCAGCCGATTGATGACGGGCTACGAGCAGTACTTC
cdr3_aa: CASRLMTGYEQYF

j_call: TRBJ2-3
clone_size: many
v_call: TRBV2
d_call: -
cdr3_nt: TGTGCCAGCAGTGCCACAGAAGGCACAGATACGCAGTATTTT
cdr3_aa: CASSATEGTDTQYF

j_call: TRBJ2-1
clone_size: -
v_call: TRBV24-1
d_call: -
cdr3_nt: TGTGCCACCAGTTCCGCGACTGCGGGACAGTTCTACAATGAGCAGTTCTTC
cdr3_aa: CATSSATAGQFYNEQFF

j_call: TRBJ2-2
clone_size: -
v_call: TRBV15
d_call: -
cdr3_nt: TGTGCCACCAGCAGAGAGAGGGCAGCCTCGAACACCGGGGAGCTGTTTTTT
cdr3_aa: CATSRERAASNTGELFF

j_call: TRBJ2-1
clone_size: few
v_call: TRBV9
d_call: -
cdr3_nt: TGTGCCAGCAGCGTAGAGCTAGCGAACAATGAGCAGTTCTTC
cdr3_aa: CASSVELANNEQFF

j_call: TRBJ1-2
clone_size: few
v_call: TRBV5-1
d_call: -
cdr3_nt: TGCGCCAGCAGCGCCTCGACAGCTAACTATGGCTACACCTTC
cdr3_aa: CASSASTANYGYTF

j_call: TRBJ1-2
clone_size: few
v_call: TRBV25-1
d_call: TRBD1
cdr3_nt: TGTGCCAGCAGTGACTATCACCGGGACAGGGTGGATGGCTACACCTTC
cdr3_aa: CASSDYHRDRVDGYTF

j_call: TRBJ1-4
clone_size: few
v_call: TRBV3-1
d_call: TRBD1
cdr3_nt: TGTGCCAGCAGCCCTGGACAGGCCAGTAATGAAAAACTGTTTTTT
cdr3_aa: CASSPGQASNEKLFF